Listed here are 12 T cell receptor beta chains from one sample, sequenced in a study of T cell changes during pregnancy in multiple sclerosis. The data were produced by immunoSEQ multiplex PCR, yet TCRdb's version contains in-frame clones alone and is incomplete. The sample lists roughly 23,000 clones, 70% to 90% seen once, with roughly 1% in the top ten. Sequenced here: CD4+ T cells from peripheral blood mononuclear cells, sampled in the second trimester of pregnancy. The receptors originated from a female donor in good health, enrolled as a control in a pregnancy study.

This clone was detected once. This chain connects TRBV28 to TRBJ2-4; 8 nucleotides line up with TRBD2. The trim removed 4 bases at V and 1 base at J, leaving 9 bases unmatched. Per germline, CDR1 MDHEN and CDR2 SYDVKM. This CDR3 region has 17 residues. CDR3 DNA sequence: TGTGCCAGCAGTTCGTCGGGTAGCGGGGCCGCCAAAAACATTCAGTACTTC. Its translation is CASSSSGSGAAKNIQYF. Based on the CDR3 plus reference TRBV28 and TRBJ2-4, the full variable domain is DVKVTQSSRYLVKRTGEKVFLECVQDMDHENMFWYRQDPGLGLRLIYFSYDVKMKEKGDIPEGYSVSREKKERFSLILESASTNQTSMYLCASSSSGSGAAKNIQYFGAGTRLSVL.

The genes are TRBV9 and TRBJ1-1, with D possibly being TRBD1 (5 bases). This CDR3 comprises 17 residues. The ends were cut back, 4 bases at V and 2 bases at J, with 21 bases in the middle. Germline CDR1 SGDLS, CDR2 YYNGEE. The CDR3, as DNA: TGTGCCAGCAGCTCCGACCCCCCCTCAGGGATCAACACTGAAGCTTTCTTT. Translated: CASSSDPPSGINTEAFF.

The rearrangement uses TRBV7-6 and TRBJ1-3; 7 bases are a match to TRBD1. The CDR3 length is 17 residues. CDR1 is SGHVS and CDR2 is FNYEAQ in the germline V gene. V shed 5 bases and J 0 bases; nucleotides not matched to a gene: 10. CDR3 sequence reads: CASSQGGGRVSGNTIYF. In DNA form, the CDR3 reads TGTGCCAGCAGCCAAGGGGGCGGACGGGTCTCTGGAAACACCATATATTTT.

The CDR3, as DNA: TGCGCCAGCAGCTTTCCCAGGCAAGATACGCAGTATTTT. This encodes CASSFPRQDTQYF. The gene calls are TRBV5-1 and TRBJ2-3; D remains unclear. In germline, CDR1 is SGHRS, CDR2 YFSETQ. The V gene lost 2 bases and the J gene lost 5 bases, with 9 bases spanning the gap. CDR3 length: 13 residues.

The chain links TRBV7-9 to TRBJ1-2; D uncertain. The CDR3 extends over 15 amino acids. Germline assignment: CDR1 SEHNR and CDR2 FQNEAQ (reference sequence). V was trimmed by 1 base and J by 7 bases, leaving 16 bases between them. CDR3 bases: TGTGCCAGCAGCTTAGGTGAGGCCCCCAAGGTTGGCTACACCTTC. It encodes CASSLGEAPKVGYTF.

This clone has a single count. The chain joins TRBV5-6 to TRBJ2-2; D is perhaps TRBD2 (5 bases). CDR3 length: 14 residues. Germline CDR1 and CDR2: SGHDT and YYEEEE. V lost 7 bases to trimming and J lost 3 bases, with 13 bases between them. CDR3 in amino acids: CASSRGPYTGELFF. CDR3 nucleotides: TGTGCCAGCTCGCGAGGGCCCTACACCGGGGAGCTGTTTTTT.

The chain joins TRBV6-5 to TRBJ2-2, with TRBD1 as a possible D gene (6 bases). Trimming left V 5 bases short and J 3 bases short, with 7 bases between. This CDR3 is built from 13 residues. Per the germline V gene, CDR1 is MNHEY and CDR2 is SVGAGI. For the CDR3, the DNA is TGTGCCAGCAGTGCAGGGGACACCGGGGAGCTGTTTTTT. It specifies CASSAGDTGELFF.

The genes are TRBV28 and TRBJ1-5; D might be TRBD1 (5 bases). This CDR3 is built from 14 residues. Germline CDR1 reads MDHEN; CDR2 reads SYDVKM. The V and J ends lost 1 base and 4 bases respectively, with 8 bases between them. In DNA form, the CDR3 reads TGTGCCAGCAGTTTATACAGGCCTAATCAGCCCCAGCATTTT. Protein sequence: CASSLYRPNQPQHF.

This clone was counted between two and nine times. The chain combines TRBV7-3 with TRBJ2-5, with 7 nucleotides matching TRBD1. The junction had 12 bases not matched to a gene; V was cut back by 6 bases and J by 5 bases. Germline CDR1 and CDR2: SGHTA and FQGTGA. The CDR3 totals 15 residues. This CDR3 reads CASRRTGTDGETQYF. The DNA for the CDR3 is TGTGCCAGCAGACGAACCGGGACAGATGGGGAGACCCAGTACTTC.

The V gene is TRBV5-1, the J gene TRBJ2-1; D is ambiguous. This CDR3 spans 14 amino acids. The V end lost 5 bases, the J end lost 0 bases, and 9 bases lay between the germline ends. CDR1 and CDR2 (germline): SGHRS, YFSETQ. The CDR3 DNA sequence: TGCGCCAGCAGTCCCCTAGGCTCCTACAATGAGCAGTTCTTC. This gives the protein CASSPLGSYNEQFF. Supplemented by reference TRBV5-1 and TRBJ2-1, the full variable domain reads KAGVTQTPRYLIKTRGQQVTLSCSPISGHRSVSWYQQTPGQGLQFLFEYFSETQRNKGNFPGRFSGRQFSNSRSEMNVSTLELGDSALYLCASSPLGSYNEQFFGPGTRLTVL.

The rearrangement uses TRBV12-5 and TRBJ2-1, with 8 bases lining up with TRBD1. The germline gives CDR1 LGHNT, CDR2 FRNRAP. The CDR3 is 16 amino acids. The J segment lost 3 bases and the V segment lost 2 bases, leaving 6 bases of the junction unmatched. CDR3 in amino acids: CASGLSGQGGYNEQFF. The CDR3 DNA follows: TGTGCTAGTGGTTTGTCCGGACAGGGAGGCTACAATGAGCAGTTCTTC.

The V and J genes are TRBV7-2 and TRBJ2-7, with unresolved D. CDR1 is SGHTA, CDR2 FQGNSA, per germline. CDR3 size: 18 residues. V was pared by 5 bases and J by 0 bases, with 23 bases between. CDR3 coding DNA: TGTGCCAGCAGCAATCGGTCAAGGCGAGGCCGTTTCTCCTACGAGCAGTACTTC. Protein product: CASSNRSRRGRFSYEQYF. Based on the CDR3 plus reference TRBV7-2 and TRBJ2-7, the full variable domain is GAGVSQSPSNKVTEKGKDVELRCDPISGHTALYWYRQSLGQGLEFLIYFQGNSAPDKSGLPSDRFSAERTGGSVSTLTIQRTQQEDSAVYLCASSNRSRRGRFSYEQYFGPGTRLTVT.